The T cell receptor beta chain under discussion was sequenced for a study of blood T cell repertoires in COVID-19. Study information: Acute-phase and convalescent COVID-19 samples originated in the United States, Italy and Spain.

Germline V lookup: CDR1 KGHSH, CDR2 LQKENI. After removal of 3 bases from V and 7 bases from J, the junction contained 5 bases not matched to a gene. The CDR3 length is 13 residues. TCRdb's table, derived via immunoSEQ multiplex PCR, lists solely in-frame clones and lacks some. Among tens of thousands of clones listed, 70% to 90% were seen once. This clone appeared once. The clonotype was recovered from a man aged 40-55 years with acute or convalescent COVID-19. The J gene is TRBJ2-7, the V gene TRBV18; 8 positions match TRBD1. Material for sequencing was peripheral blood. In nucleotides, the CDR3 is TGTGCCAGCTCACCGGACAGGGTGTGGGAGCAGTACTTC. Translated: CASSPDRVWEQYF.